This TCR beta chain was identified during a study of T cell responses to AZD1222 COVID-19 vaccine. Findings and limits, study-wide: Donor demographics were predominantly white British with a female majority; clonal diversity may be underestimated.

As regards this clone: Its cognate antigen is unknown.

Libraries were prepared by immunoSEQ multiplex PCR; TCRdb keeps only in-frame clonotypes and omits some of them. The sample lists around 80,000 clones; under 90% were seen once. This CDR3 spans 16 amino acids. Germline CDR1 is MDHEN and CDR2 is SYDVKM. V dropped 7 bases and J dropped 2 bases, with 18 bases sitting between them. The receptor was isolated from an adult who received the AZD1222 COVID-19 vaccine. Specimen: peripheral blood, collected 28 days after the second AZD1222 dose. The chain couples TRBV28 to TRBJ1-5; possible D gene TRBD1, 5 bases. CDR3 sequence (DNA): TGTGCCAGCACCAGTCGGGGGGTAAAGGGCAATCAGCCCCAGCATTTT. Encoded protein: CASTSRGVKGNQPQHF.